This TCR beta chain was identified in a study of tumor-infiltrating lymphocytes in primary liver carcinoma. Study details: Treatment of the patients' primary liver carcinoma consisted of surgical resection. Yields of productive TCRbeta reads ranged from roughly 3.5 to 7.13 million per sample and were similar across tissue types. Study outcomes and limitations: Overlap between tumor regions exceeded overlap of tumor with adjacent tissue or blood.

RNA was extracted from whole blood without cell sorting, alongside germline DNA. Every patient had chronic HBV infection and was treatment-naive. There are a few counts of this clonotype. What it binds is not known. The authors made TCR beta cDNA from approximately 500 ng total RNA with a constant-region primer. TCR beta libraries came from three nested multiplex PCR rounds using slightly modified ARM-PCR. TCRdb reprocessed the multiplex PCR reads with MiXCR, giving one entry per CDR3 protein. The sample carries 310,000 or so distinct CDR3 sequences, roughly three fifths recorded once. This receptor was identified in a young woman with primary liver carcinoma and hepatitis B virus infection. The specimen was peripheral blood.

The CDR3 DNA reads TGTGCCAGCAGCTCCCAGGGGGGAGGTGATACGCAGTATTTT. The encoded protein is CASSSQGGGDTQYF. The chain has TRBV5-6 and TRBJ2-3, with D tentatively TRBD1 (7 bases). The CDR3 has 14 amino acids. V was shortened by 3 bases and J by 6 bases, with 14 bases between the two germline ends. Germline V gene data show CDR1 as SGHDT and CDR2 as YYEEEE.